One sample yielded the 22 T cell receptor beta chains listed below, sequenced in a study of vaccination effects on CD4 cells after COVID-19. TCRdb's table, derived via immunoSEQ multiplex PCR, lists solely in-frame clones and lacks some. The repertoire holds under 35,000 clones, with under 85% as singletons. Prior to sequencing, the ViraFEST assay stimulated PBMC with viral peptide pools, which expanded the antigen-specific CD4+ T cells. After around 10 days in culture, the CD4+ T cells were isolated. This individual contracted SARS-CoV-2 between March and December 2020, as verified by PCR. The antigens for these receptors are not known. Sequences were derived from CD4+ T cells from PBMCs cultured with a peptide pool, sampled before COVID-19 vaccination. The source is a human donor who had a prior SARS-CoV-2 infection.

The CDR3, as DNA: TGCAGCGTTGGATCGGGCCACCCTACTAGCACAGATACGCAGTATTTT. Translated, it gives CSVGSGHPTSTDTQYF. The V gene is TRBV29-1, the J gene TRBJ2-3; D is unclear. CDR3 length equals 16 residues. Germline V lookup: CDR1 SQVTM, CDR2 ANQGSEA. V was cut by 4 bases and J by 0 bases, with 17 bases left in between.

This clone appeared a single time. This rearrangement joins TRBV6-5 to TRBJ1-4, with a weak D call TRBD1 (5 bases). The germline V and J ends were trimmed by 0 bases and 6 bases, with 11 bases remaining between them. The CDR3 consists of 15 residues. Germline values: CDR1 MNHEY, CDR2 SVGAGI. The CDR3 region has the DNA TGTGCCAGCAGTTACTCTCCGGGACTAGATGAAAAACTGTTTTTT. Protein: CASSYSPGLDEKLFF.

The chain uses TRBV5-1 and TRBJ1-4; 7 bases are a match to TRBD1. V lost 4 bases, J lost 8 bases, and 11 bases stayed unmatched. CDR1 is SGHRS, CDR2 YFSETQ, per germline. This CDR3 has 15 residues. In DNA form, the CDR3 reads TGCGCCAGCAGCGGAACCGGGACAGCAGAGGAAAAACTGTTTTTT. It codes for CASSGTGTAEEKLFF.

The chain uses TRBV27 and TRBJ1-3; TRBD1 agrees at 8 bases. The germline V gene has CDR1 MNHEY and CDR2 SMNVEV (reference sequence). The CDR3 runs to 16 residues. Germline trimming cut 3 bases from V and 2 bases from J; bases unmatched to any gene: 6. In DNA, the CDR3 is TGTGCCAGCAGTTTGACAGGGGTGGGCACTGGAAACACCATATATTTT. Translating gives CASSLTGVGTGNTIYF.

V gene TRBV27 combines with J gene TRBJ2-3; 7 nucleotides agree with TRBD1. The CDR3 covers 16 residues. The V segment lost 6 bases and the J segment 0 bases; nucleotides outside the gene matches: 9. Germline CDR1 and CDR2: MNHEY and SMNVEV (reference sequence). CDR3 nucleotide sequence: TGTGCCAGCAGCCCCCGGGACAGCCTGAGCACAGATACGCAGTATTTT. Translated, it gives CASSPRDSLSTDTQYF.

The rearrangement joins TRBV24-1 to TRBJ2-2; 13 positions agree with TRBD2. The junction had 5 bases not matched to a gene; V was cut back by 4 bases and J by 7 bases. The CDR3 runs to 16 residues. Germline CDR1 reads KGHDR; CDR2 reads SFDVKD. The CDR3 DNA reads TGTGCCACCAGTGACGGACTAGCGGGGGCTGACGGGGAGCTGTTTTTT. Translated, it gives CATSDGLAGADGELFF.

This clone appeared once. The chain recombines TRBV10-3 with TRBJ1-2; 7 bases align to TRBD1. Germline CDR1 and CDR2: ENHRY and SYGVKD. The trim removed 8 bases at V and 2 bases at J, leaving 8 bases unmatched. This CDR3 is built from 14 residues. CDR3: CAIRQQTGNYGYTF. In nucleotides, the CDR3 is TGTGCCATCCGGCAACAGACAGGGAACTATGGCTACACCTTC.

V is TRBV7-9 and J is TRBJ2-1; tentative D call: TRBD2 (6 bases). This CDR3 contains 16 residues. Germline lookup yields CDR1 SEHNR and CDR2 FQNEAQ (reference sequence). Trimming stripped 1 base from V and 0 bases from J, with 10 bases between. The CDR3 DNA follows: TGTGCCAGCAGCTTAGGCTTGGGGGGCTCCTACAATGAGCAGTTCTTC. It specifies CASSLGLGGSYNEQFF.

This chain links TRBV15 with TRBJ1-1; D remains ambiguous. The CDR3 is 16 residues long. V lost 0 bases, J lost 1 base, and 12 bases lay in between. CDR1 and CDR2 from the germline V gene are LNHNV and YYDKDF (reference sequence). Written as DNA, the CDR3 is TGTGCCACCAGCAGAGATTGGGCAAGGGCGAACACTGAAGCTTTCTTT. Translation: CATSRDWARANTEAFF.

The J gene is TRBJ1-5, the V gene TRBV5-1; D not certain. This CDR3 contains 14 residues. Germline CDR1 is SGHRS and CDR2 is YFSETQ. V lost 2 bases, J lost 0 bases, and 6 bases lay in between. CDR3 residues: CASSLEFSNQPQHF. In DNA, the CDR3 is TGCGCCAGCAGCTTAGAGTTTAGCAATCAGCCCCAGCATTTT.

The rearrangement uses TRBV9 and TRBJ2-5; possibly TRBD2 for D (6 bases). From germline, CDR1 is SGDLS and CDR2 YYNGEE. The CDR3 extends over 14 amino acids. Trimming left V 6 bases short and J 5 bases short, with 17 bases between. CDR3 in DNA: TGTGCCAGCACCCCGACTAGTTGGGGTGAGACCCAGTACTTC. It is translated as CASTPTSWGETQYF.

The chain has TRBV5-4 and TRBJ2-3; 7 bases map to TRBD2. J lost 5 bases, V lost 0 bases, and 9 bases had no gene match. The V gene's germline CDR1 is SGHNT and CDR2 YYREEE (reference sequence). The CDR3 sequence is 16 residues long. The CDR3 region has the DNA TGTGCCAGCAGCTTGGCCTCGGGAGGAGGTTTAGATACGCAGTATTTT. Residues: CASSLASGGGLDTQYF.

The CDR3 bases are TGCGCCAGCAGCTTGGTGGCGCCGACAGATACGCAGTATTTT. Amino acid sequence: CASSLVAPTDTQYF. The chain is built from TRBV5-1 and TRBJ2-3; D unclear. This CDR3 has 14 amino acids. The germline V and J ends were trimmed by 0 bases and 3 bases, with 8 bases remaining between them. Germline lookup yields CDR1 SGHRS and CDR2 YFSETQ.

The V and J genes are TRBV12-3 or TRBV12-4 and TRBJ1-2; D call uncertain. CDR3 size: 13 residues. The germline V and J ends were trimmed by 5 bases and 8 bases, with 15 bases remaining between them. The CDR3 nucleotides read TGTGCCAGCAGTATTATTGGGGTCCGGGGCTACACCTTC. Amino acids: CASSIIGVRGYTF.

This chain links TRBV5-5 with TRBJ1-6; a possible D gene is TRBD1 (5 bases). V lost 3 bases and J lost 6, with 13 bases in between. Germline V CDR1 and CDR2: SGHKS, YYEKEE (reference sequence). The CDR3 loop spans 15 amino acids. This chain's CDR3 is CASSWTGVGNSPLHF. The DNA of the CDR3 is TGTGCCAGCAGCTGGACGGGGGTGGGTAATTCACCCCTCCACTTT.

The table lists this clone with a few counts. CDR3 residues: CASSLVGDGYTF. DNA for the CDR3: TGTGCCAGCAGCTTAGTAGGGGACGGCTACACCTTC. The J gene is TRBJ1-2, the V gene TRBV11-3; a weak D match, TRBD1 (5 bases). V was shortened by 1 base and J by 8 bases, with 8 bases between the two germline ends. The CDR3 totals 12 residues. CDR1 is SGHNT and CDR2 is YENEEA in the germline V gene.

V gene TRBV2 combines with J gene TRBJ2-2; 9 bases agree with TRBD1. CDR1 is SNHLY, CDR2 FYNNEI, per germline. V lost 4 bases and J lost 1; bases outside the gene matches: 1. The CDR3 loop spans 15 amino acids. The CDR3 sequence: CASSAGQGNTGELFF. The CDR3 DNA reads as TGTGCCAGCAGTGCGGGACAGGGGAACACCGGGGAGCTGTTTTTT.

The chain combines TRBV5-6 with TRBJ2-7; TRBD1 is a possible D gene (5 bases). Germline V CDR1 and CDR2: SGHDT, YYEEEE. CDR3 length: 14 amino acids. Between the trimmed V and J ends, which lost 4 bases and 0 bases, there was a span of 11 bases. CDR3 in DNA: TGTGCCAGCAGCGGGCGACAGAACTCCTACGAGCAGTACTTC. Its translation is CASSGRQNSYEQYF.

This clone occurred a few times. This chain connects TRBV4-3 to TRBJ1-3, with 10 bases identical to TRBD1. V was clipped by 4 bases and J by 1 base; unmatched bases: 10. From germline, CDR1 is LGHNA and CDR2 YSLEER. The length of the CDR3 is 18 residues. CDR3 amino acids: CASSLMAGQGVSGNTIYF. CDR3 sequence (DNA): TGCGCCAGCAGCCTTATGGCTGGACAGGGGGTATCTGGAAACACCATATATTTT.

The V and J genes are TRBV12-5 and TRBJ1-5; D gene ambiguous. Deletions cut 1 base from V and 9 bases from J, with 7 bases between. Germline V gives CDR1 LGHNT, CDR2 FRNRAP. The CDR3 covers 12 residues. The CDR3 DNA reads TGTGCTAGTGGTTTGGCCCGAGGGCCCCAGCATTTT. Its protein is CASGLARGPQHF.

The V and J genes are TRBV18 and TRBJ2-1; no clear D gene. Germline V lookup: CDR1 KGHSH, CDR2 LQKENI. The CDR3 has 13 amino acids. Trimming shortened V by 2 bases and J by 8 bases, and 10 bases separated the two germline ends. CDR3: CASSPDLDHEQFF. The CDR3 nucleotides read TGTGCCAGCTCACCAGATCTGGACCATGAGCAGTTCTTC.

This clone turned up a few times. The chain links TRBV20-1 to TRBJ1-5; 7 bases align to TRBD1. Trimming took 3 bases from V and 4 from J; bases not matched to a gene: 12. The CDR3 has 16 amino acids. Germline assignment: CDR1 DFQATT and CDR2 SNEGSKA (reference sequence). The CDR3 loop is CSASRGGAFNNQPQHF. The CDR3 region has the DNA TGCAGTGCTAGTAGAGGGGGCGCTTTCAATAATCAGCCCCAGCATTTT.